The sequence of this T cell receptor beta chain was determined in a study of vaccination effects on CD4 cells after COVID-19. Findings and caveats of the study: By a late point after vaccination, infection- and vaccine-induced clones had shrunk markedly through clonal contraction. Few convalescent patients and no early post-infection timepoints were included in the study. After vaccination of healthy people, only 1 of 255 vaccine-induced clones cross-reacted with common cold coronaviruses.

Only in-frame clones appear in the TCRdb table, and some are missing; sequencing was by immunoSEQ multiplex PCR. Among approximately 70,000 clones listed, over 70% were seen once. The CDR3 has 14 residues. After expansion with viral peptide pools in the ViraFEST assay, antigen-specific CD4+ T cells were sequenced. Subsequent to ten to eleven days of culture, CD4+ T cells were isolated. Each person got two doses of an mRNA SARS-CoV-2 vaccine, BNT162b2 or mRNA-1273. A remark on this clone: Antigen specificity is unknown.

This sample comprised CD4+ T cells from PBMCs cultured with HCoV-229E spike peptides, obtained after COVID-19 vaccination. The J gene is TRBJ2-7, the V gene TRBV21-1; TRBD2, the table's D call, lacks a check against the DNA. TRBV21-1 is shown as a pseudogene. The receptor comes from a human donor who received a COVID-19 vaccine. This CDR3 reads CASSNREEAYEQYV. The CDR3 bases are TGTGCCAGCAGCAATCGGGAGGAGGCCTACGAGCAGTACGTC.